Sequencing of this T cell receptor beta chain was carried out in a study of cytomegalovirus exposure and HLA in healthy donors. Study background: In a previous analysis, 110 million or so unique TCR beta sequences were found from 150 million to 200 million T cells.

Germline assignment: CDR1 MNHNS and CDR2 SASEGT. The V gene lost 6 bases and the J gene lost 0 bases, with 11 bases spanning the gap. This CDR3 spans 15 amino acids. Note on this clone: Its antigen is not identified.

Study-wide points: Productive rates of about 87% or about 30% were seen for most TCR beta V segments in an earlier analysis. Further analysis, carried out later, found HLA-associated TCR beta chains more clonally expanded than equally common other chains. Accounts indicate the classifier identified cytomegalovirus status with strong specificity and sensitivity.

The study ran its PCR with 60 Vbeta and 13 Jbeta primers. The method was immunoSEQ multiplex PCR; TCRdb's version includes in-frame clones alone and lacks a portion of them. The sample table includes around 200,000 clones. Sequencing was performed on PBMCs. V gene TRBV6-1 combines with J gene TRBJ1-4, with no clear D. This TCR was recovered from a girl aged 2 to 10 in good health and CMV-seropositive. CDR3 sequence (DNA): TGTGCCAGCAGCGGACTTCCTGCAACTAATGAAAAACTGTTTTTT. Its protein product is CASSGLPATNEKLFF.